This T cell receptor beta chain was sequenced for a study of blood T cell repertoires in COVID-19. Clinical history reported by participants formed the basis on which cohorts were assigned. The assay was immunoSEQ multiplex PCR, and TCRdb's table has in-frame clones only and misses some. The data contain fewer than 400,000 clones, approximately 83% of them singletons. Specimen: PBMCs or T cells enriched from blood (not recorded which). The TCR comes from a man aged 25-45 years who had recovered from COVID-19.

CDR3 in amino acids: CASSLALGYSNQPQHF. The CDR3 nucleotides read TGTGCCAGCAGCTTAGCTCTCGGGTATAGCAATCAGCCCCAGCATTTT. The chain uses TRBV7-8 and TRBJ1-5; unclear D gene. The CDR3 consists of 16 residues. Deletions cut 0 bases from V and 0 bases from J, with 9 bases between. Germline assignment: CDR1 SGHVS and CDR2 FQNEAQ.